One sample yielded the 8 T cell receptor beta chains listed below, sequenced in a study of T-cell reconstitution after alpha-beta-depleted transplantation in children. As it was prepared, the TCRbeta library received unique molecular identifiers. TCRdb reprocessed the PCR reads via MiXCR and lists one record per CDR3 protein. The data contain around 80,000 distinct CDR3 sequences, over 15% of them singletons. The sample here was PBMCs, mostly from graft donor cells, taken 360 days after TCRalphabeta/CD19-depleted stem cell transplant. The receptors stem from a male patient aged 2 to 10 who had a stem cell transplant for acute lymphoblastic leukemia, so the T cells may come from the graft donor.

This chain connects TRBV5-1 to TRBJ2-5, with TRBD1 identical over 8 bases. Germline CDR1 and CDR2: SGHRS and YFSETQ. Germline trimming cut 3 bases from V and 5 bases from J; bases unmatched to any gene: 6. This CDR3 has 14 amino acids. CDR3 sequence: CASSSDRGRETQYF. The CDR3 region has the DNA TGCGCCAGCAGCTCCGACAGGGGTCGGGAGACCCAGTACTTC.

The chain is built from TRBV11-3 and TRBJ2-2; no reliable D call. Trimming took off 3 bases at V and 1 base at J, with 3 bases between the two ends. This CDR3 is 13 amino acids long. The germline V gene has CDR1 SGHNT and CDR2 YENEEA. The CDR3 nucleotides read TGTGCCAGCAGCTTCCAGAACACCGGGGAGCTGTTTTTT. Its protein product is CASSFQNTGELFF.

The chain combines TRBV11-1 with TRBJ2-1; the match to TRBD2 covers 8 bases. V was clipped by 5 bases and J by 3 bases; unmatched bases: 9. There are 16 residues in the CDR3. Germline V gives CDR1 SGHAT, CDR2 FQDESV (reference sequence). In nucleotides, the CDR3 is TGTGCCAGCAGCGTTAGCGGGAACTCCCTCTACAATGAGCAGTTCTTC. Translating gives CASSVSGNSLYNEQFF.

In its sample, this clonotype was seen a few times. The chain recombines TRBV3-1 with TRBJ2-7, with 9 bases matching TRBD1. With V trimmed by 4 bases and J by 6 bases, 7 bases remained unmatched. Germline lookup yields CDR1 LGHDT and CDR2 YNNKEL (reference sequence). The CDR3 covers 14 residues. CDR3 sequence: CASSLGTGWAEQYF. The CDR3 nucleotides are TGTGCCAGCAGCCTTGGGACAGGGTGGGCCGAGCAGTACTTC.

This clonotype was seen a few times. This CDR3 reads CSAGNSGGFRQFF. CDR3 nucleotides: TGCAGTGCCGGAAATAGCGGAGGATTTAGGCAGTTCTTC. The chain links TRBV20-1 to TRBJ2-1; D may be TRBD2 (6 bases). Germline CDR1 reads DFQATT; CDR2 reads SNEGSKA (reference sequence). V shed 6 bases and J shed 12 bases, with 21 bases lying between them. This CDR3 region has 13 residues.

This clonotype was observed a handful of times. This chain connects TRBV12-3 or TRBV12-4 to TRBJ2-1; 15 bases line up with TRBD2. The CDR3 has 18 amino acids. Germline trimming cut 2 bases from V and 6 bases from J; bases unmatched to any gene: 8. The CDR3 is CASSLRTSGRARSNEQFF. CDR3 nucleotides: TGTGCCAGCAGTTTAAGGACTAGCGGGAGGGCCCGGAGCAATGAGCAGTTCTTC.

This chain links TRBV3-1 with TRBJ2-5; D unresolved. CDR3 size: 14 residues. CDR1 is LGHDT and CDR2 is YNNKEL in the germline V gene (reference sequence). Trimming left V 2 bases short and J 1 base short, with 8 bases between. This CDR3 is CASSQRGSQETQYF. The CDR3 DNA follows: TGTGCCAGCAGCCAACGAGGCAGCCAAGAGACCCAGTACTTC.

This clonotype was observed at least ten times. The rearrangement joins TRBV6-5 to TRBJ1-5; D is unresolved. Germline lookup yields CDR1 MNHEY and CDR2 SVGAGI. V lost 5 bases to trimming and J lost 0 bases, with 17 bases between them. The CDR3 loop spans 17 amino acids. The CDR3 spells CASSPSLWDYSNQPQHF. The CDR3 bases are TGTGCCAGCAGTCCCTCCCTTTGGGATTATAGCAATCAGCCCCAGCATTTT.